This T cell receptor (beta chain) appears in the sequencing data of a study of blood T cells in healthy people across ages. A second about 7 to 11 cycle PCR used barcoded and J-beta primers. TCRdb used MiXCR to reprocess the 5' RACE reads, holding one entry per CDR3 protein. The sample lists more than 1 million distinct CDR3 sequences; more than 40% were seen once. With regard to this clonotype: No antigen is known for it.

There are 17 residues in the CDR3. V was trimmed by 1 base and J by 0 bases, leaving 13 bases between them. CDR1 and CDR2 (germline): MDHEN, SYDVKM. Total RNA was extracted at no less than 5 micrograms per sample. Study results and caveats: Investigators viewed diversity estimates from one million T cells as underestimates, the study reported. Higher diversity and more naive CD4+ cells were features of long-lived donors, compared to aged donors. Per million T cells, the diversity of TCR beta decreased roughly linearly as age advanced.

Material for sequencing was blood. This TCR came from a woman in her sixties or seventies in good health. This chain uses TRBV28 with TRBJ2-1, with D maybe TRBD2 (6 bases). The CDR3 nucleotides are TGTGCCAGCAGTTTATTTGCGGGGCCGAGCTCCTACAATGAGCAGTTCTTC. Residues: CASSLFAGPSSYNEQFF.